One T cell receptor beta chain is described in this entry. With 5 bases clipped from V and 4 bases from J, the junction kept 2 bases outside the gene matches. The CDR3 loop spans 13 amino acids. Germline lookup yields CDR1 MNHEY and CDR2 SVGAGI. TCRdb's copy holds only in-frame clones and misses some; the assay was immunoSEQ multiplex PCR. Seen here are almost 400,000 clones, around nine tenths observed once, and the top ten hold less than 2%. The data originate from a study of blood T cell repertoires in COVID-19. The V and J genes are TRBV6-5 and TRBJ1-2; the match to TRBD1 covers 9 bases. Sequencing used PBMCs or T cells enriched from blood (not recorded which). The TCR comes from a woman in her 30s who had recovered from COVID-19. CDR3 loop: CASSRGQGYGYTF. The CDR3 DNA reads as TGTGCCAGCAGTAGGGGACAGGGCTATGGCTACACCTTC.